Listed below are T cell receptor beta chains from one sample, sequenced in a study of blood T cell repertoires in COVID-19. Measured with immunoSEQ multiplex PCR; TCRdb has only the in-frame clones, and not every one. The sample holds roughly 38,000 clones, 81% seen once. The sample comprised peripheral blood. The receptor source for this set is a man of 80 years or more with active or convalescent COVID-19. The CDR3 runs from the conserved cysteine through the conserved F or W. D genes are given only for firm matches. Part of the rows lack a size; the others show once, few, many or a class for expanded clones.

v_call,j_call,d_call,clone_size,cdr3_length,cdr3_aa,cdr3_nt
TRBV23-1,TRBJ2-7,-,-,15,CASWRSRVMAYEQYF,TGCGCCAGCTGGAGATCGAGGGTCATGGCCTACGAGCAGTACTTC
TRBV7-3,TRBJ2-7,TRBD1,once,16,CASSLNPGQGSYEQYF,TGTGCCAGCAGCTTAAATCCGGGACAGGGTTCTTACGAGCAGTACTTC
TRBV5-6,TRBJ1-3,TRBD1,-,17,CASSLWRDRGSGNTIYF,TGTGCCAGCAGCTTGTGGCGGGACAGGGGTTCTGGAAACACCATATATTTT
TRBV12-3/TRBV12-4,TRBJ1-1,-,-,11,CASSLNSLPFF,TGTGCCAGCAGTTTAAACAGTTTGCCTTTCTTT
TRBV5-6,TRBJ1-6,-,-,15,CASSSNTGRGSPLHF,TGTGCCAGCAGCTCGAATACAGGGAGGGGTTCACCCCTCCACTTT
TRBV5-1,TRBJ1-1,-,-,13,CASSVGVATEAFF,TGCGCCAGCAGCGTAGGGGTTGCCACTGAAGCTTTCTTT
TRBV2,TRBJ1-5,TRBD1,once,16,CASSFRDSLANQPQHF,TGTGCCAGCAGTTTCCGGGACAGTCTCGCCAATCAGCCCCAGCATTTT
TRBV7-6,TRBJ2-5,TRBD2,-,18,CASSSTPSGGSLLETQYF,TGTGCCAGCAGCTCGACGCCTAGCGGGGGGAGCCTACTGGAGACCCAGTACTTC
TRBV7-3,TRBJ2-3,TRBD1,-,16,CASSPRGQGITDTQYF,TGTGCCAGCAGCCCCCGGGGACAGGGTATAACAGATACGCAGTATTTT
TRBV2,TRBJ2-5,-,-,14,CASSKTVNQETQYF,TGTGCCAGCAGTAAGACAGTAAACCAAGAGACCCAGTACTTC
TRBV6-5,TRBJ1-1,-,-,15,CASSYKHAGGTEAFF,TGTGCCAGCAGTTACAAACACGCAGGTGGGACTGAAGCTTTCTTT
TRBV29-1,TRBJ1-2,TRBD1,-,13,CSVESGRGYGYTF,TGCAGCGTTGAATCCGGCAGGGGGTATGGCTACACCTTC
TRBV7-8,TRBJ1-2,-,-,13,CASSRNRVDGYTF,TGTGCCAGCAGCCGGAACAGGGTGGACGGCTACACCTTC
TRBV12-3/TRBV12-4,TRBJ1-1,-,-,12,CASTIDTLVAFF,TGTGCCAGCACCATAGACACATTGGTAGCTTTCTTT
TRBV6-4,TRBJ1-6,-,once,14,CASNLNPGNSPLHF,TGTGCCAGCAATCTGAACCCGGGGAATTCACCCCTCCACTTT
TRBV27,TRBJ1-1,-,-,13,CASSLTENTEAFF,TGTGCCAGCAGTTTAACAGAAAACACTGAAGCTTTCTTT
TRBV19,TRBJ2-3,TRBD2,-,17,CASSISGLAGATDTQYF,TGTGCCAGTAGTATTTCGGGACTAGCGGGGGCCACAGATACGCAGTATTTT
TRBV5-4,TRBJ1-4,-,-,18,CASSLDLPGGGTNEKLFF,TGTGCCAGCAGCTTGGACCTCCCGGGAGGCGGCACTAATGAAAAACTGTTTTTT
TRBV6-1,TRBJ2-7,TRBD2,few,14,CASSETSGGYEQYF,TGTGCCAGCAGTGAGACTAGCGGGGGGTACGAGCAGTACTTC
TRBV2,TRBJ2-2,TRBD1,-,16,CASSGQGGLNTGELFF,TGTGCCAGCAGCGGACAGGGGGGATTAAACACCGGGGAGCTGTTTTTT
TRBV4-3,TRBJ1-2,-,-,13,CASSQARVAGYTF,TGCGCCAGCAGCCAAGCCAGGGTAGCTGGCTACACCTTC
TRBV30,TRBJ2-3,TRBD2,-,15,CAWSAGSGRPDTQYF,TGTGCCTGGAGTGCGGGTAGCGGGAGGCCAGATACGCAGTATTTT
TRBV29-1,TRBJ2-3,TRBD2,-,14,CSVLAGILRDTQYF,TGCAGCGTGCTAGCGGGTATACTCAGGGATACGCAGTATTTT
TRBV5-6,TRBJ2-1,TRBD2,-,12,CASSGTSHEQFF,TGTGCCAGCAGCGGGACTAGTCATGAGCAGTTCTTC
TRBV7-7,TRBJ2-1,-,-,14,CASSLDASSLGQFF,TGTGCCAGCAGCTTAGATGCCTCTAGCCTCGGGCAGTTCTTC
TRBV9,TRBJ2-1,TRBD2,-,16,CASSAPGLAGVNEQFF,TGTGCCAGCAGCGCACCGGGACTAGCGGGAGTGAATGAGCAGTTCTTC
TRBV11-2,TRBJ1-1,-,-,16,CASSLVRVPSRGSAFF,TGTGCCAGCAGCTTAGTGAGAGTGCCTTCCAGGGGCTCAGCTTTCTTT
TRBV19,TRBJ2-7,TRBD2,-,15,CASSPTSGVPYEQYF,TGTGCCAGTAGTCCCACTAGCGGGGTACCCTACGAGCAGTACTTC
TRBV7-2,TRBJ2-7,-,-,12,CASSPNGYEQYF,TGTGCCAGCAGTCCGAACGGCTACGAGCAGTACTTC
TRBV19,TRBJ1-1,TRBD1,-,15,CASSTRQGMNTEAFF,TGTGCCAGTAGTACCAGACAGGGAATGAACACTGAAGCTTTCTTT
TRBV19,TRBJ1-1,-,once,16,CASSLHSGRGNTEAFF,TGTGCCAGTAGTCTCCATTCAGGCAGGGGAAACACTGAAGCTTTCTTT
TRBV7-8,TRBJ2-7,-,-,15,CASSPRAGPSYEQYF,TGTGCCAGCAGCCCCCGGGCGGGGCCTTCCTACGAGCAGTACTTC
TRBV4-1,TRBJ1-2,-,-,14,CASSPGTLVHGYTF,TGCGCCAGCAGCCCAGGGACACTCGTACATGGCTACACCTTC
TRBV19,TRBJ1-5,-,-,17,CASSIAGKTVGNQPQHF,TGTGCCAGTAGTATCGCAGGCAAAACAGTAGGAAATCAGCCCCAGCATTTT
TRBV15,TRBJ1-1,-,-,15,CATSNRTAMNTEAFF,TGTGCCACCAGCAACCGGACAGCAATGAACACTGAAGCTTTCTTT
TRBV3-1/TRBV3-2,TRBJ1-5,TRBD1,once,18,CASSQMPVETGRNQPQHF,TGTGCCAGCAGCCAAATGCCGGTTGAGACAGGGCGGAATCAGCCCCAGCATTTT
TRBV6-4,TRBJ2-3,TRBD2,-,15,CASSDSAGGQDTQYF,TGTGCCAGCAGTGACTCAGCGGGAGGGCAAGATACGCAGTATTTT
TRBV7-3,TRBJ2-5,TRBD2,-,15,CASSSPTSGRETQYF,TGTGCCAGCAGCTCGCCGACTAGCGGGAGAGAGACCCAGTACTTC
TRBV2,TRBJ2-2,TRBD1,-,14,CASRRQGGTGELFF,TGTGCCAGCAGAAGACAGGGGGGCACCGGGGAGCTGTTTTTT
TRBV19,TRBJ2-3,-,-,14,CASSPSLAVDTQYF,TGTGCCAGTAGCCCCAGTCTAGCTGTCGATACGCAGTATTTT
TRBV6-5,TRBJ2-7,-,-,14,CASSLPSHRAEQYF,TGTGCCAGCAGTCTCCCCAGCCACAGGGCCGAGCAGTACTTC
TRBV28,TRBJ1-2,-,-,13,CASRESGNYGYTF,TGTGCCAGCAGAGAATCAGGGAACTATGGCTACACCTTC
TRBV3-1/TRBV3-2,TRBJ1-5,TRBD1,-,16,CASSQGDRQGIQPQHF,TGTGCCAGCAGCCAAGGGGACCGACAGGGGATTCAGCCCCAGCATTTT
TRBV18,TRBJ1-5,-,once,15,CASSPQGQVRQPQHF,TGTGCCAGCTCTCCTCAGGGGCAGGTTCGTCAGCCCCAGCATTTT
TRBV7-2,TRBJ2-7,TRBD2,-,15,CASSLTSGSYYEQYF,TGTGCCAGCAGCTTGACTAGCGGATCTTACTACGAGCAGTACTTC
TRBV13,TRBJ2-1,-,few,15,CASSSRDIGIIEQFF,TGTGCCAGCAGCTCCCGGGACATCGGAATTATAGAGCAGTTCTTC
TRBV20-1,TRBJ2-3,-,-,10,CSALVDTQYF,TGCAGTGCCCTCGTGGATACGCAGTATTTT
TRBV18,TRBJ2-3,TRBD2,few,17,CASSPPDLAASVSAQYF,TGTGCCAGCTCACCACCGGACCTAGCGGCATCGGTCTCTGCGCAGTATTTT